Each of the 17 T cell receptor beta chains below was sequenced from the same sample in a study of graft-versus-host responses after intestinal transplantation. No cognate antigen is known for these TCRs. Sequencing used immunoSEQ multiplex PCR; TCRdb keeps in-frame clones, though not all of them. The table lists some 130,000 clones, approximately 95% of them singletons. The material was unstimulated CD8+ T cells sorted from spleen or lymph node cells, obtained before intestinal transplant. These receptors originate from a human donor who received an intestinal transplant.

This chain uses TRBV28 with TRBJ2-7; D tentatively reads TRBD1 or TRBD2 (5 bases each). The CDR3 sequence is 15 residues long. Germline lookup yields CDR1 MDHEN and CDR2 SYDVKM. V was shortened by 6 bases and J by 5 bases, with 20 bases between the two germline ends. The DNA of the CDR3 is TGTGCCAGCAGCTCCGGGACCCCAAGGGCCCACGAGCAGTACTTC. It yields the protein CASSSGTPRAHEQYF.

The CDR3: CASSLGPRLGPYEQYF. In DNA, the CDR3 is TGTGCCAGCAGCTTAGGTCCCCGACTAGGACCATACGAGCAGTACTTC. The J gene is TRBJ2-5, the V gene TRBV7-3; D is perhaps TRBD2 (6 bases). The better agreement between TRBJ2-7 and the DNA end casts doubt on the J call. Germline-derived CDR1 and CDR2 are SGHTA and FQGTGA. The CDR3 consists of 16 residues.

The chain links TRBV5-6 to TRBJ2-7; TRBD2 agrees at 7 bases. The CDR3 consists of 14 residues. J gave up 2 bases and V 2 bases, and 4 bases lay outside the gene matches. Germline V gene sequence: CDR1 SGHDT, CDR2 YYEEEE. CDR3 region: CASSFGGGAYEQYF. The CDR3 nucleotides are TGTGCCAGCAGCTTTGGCGGGGGTGCCTACGAGCAGTACTTC.

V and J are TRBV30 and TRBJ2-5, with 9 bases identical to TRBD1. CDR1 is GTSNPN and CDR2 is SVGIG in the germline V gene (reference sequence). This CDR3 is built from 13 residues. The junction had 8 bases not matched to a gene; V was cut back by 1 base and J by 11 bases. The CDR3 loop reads CAWSEGTGREQYF. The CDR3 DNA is TGTGCCTGGAGTGAAGGGACAGGGAGGGAGCAGTACTTC.

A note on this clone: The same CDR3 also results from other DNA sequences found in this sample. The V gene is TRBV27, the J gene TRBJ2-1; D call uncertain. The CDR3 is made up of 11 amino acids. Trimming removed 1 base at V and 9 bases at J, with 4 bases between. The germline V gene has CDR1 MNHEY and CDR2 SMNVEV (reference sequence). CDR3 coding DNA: TGTGCCAGCAGTTTATTCGGTGAGCAGTTCTTC. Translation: CASSLFGEQFF.

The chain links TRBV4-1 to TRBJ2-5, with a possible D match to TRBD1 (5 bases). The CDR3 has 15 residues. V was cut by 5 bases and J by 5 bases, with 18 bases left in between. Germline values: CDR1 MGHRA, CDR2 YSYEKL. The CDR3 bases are TGCGCCAGCAGCTCAGGGCGAAGCGAATGGGAGACCCAGTACTTC. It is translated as CASSSGRSEWETQYF.

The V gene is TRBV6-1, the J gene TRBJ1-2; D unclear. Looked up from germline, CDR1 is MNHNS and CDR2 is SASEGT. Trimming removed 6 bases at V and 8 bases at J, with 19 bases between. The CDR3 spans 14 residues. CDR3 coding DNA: TGTGCCAGCAGCGCGATCGACATCCGAGGGGGCTACACCTTC. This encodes CASSAIDIRGGYTF.

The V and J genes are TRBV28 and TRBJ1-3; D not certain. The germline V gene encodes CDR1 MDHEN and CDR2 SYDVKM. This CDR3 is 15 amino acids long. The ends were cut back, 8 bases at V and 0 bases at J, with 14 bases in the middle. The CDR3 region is CASRPGFSSGNTIYF. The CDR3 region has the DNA TGTGCCAGCCGTCCGGGATTTAGCTCTGGAAACACCATATATTTT.

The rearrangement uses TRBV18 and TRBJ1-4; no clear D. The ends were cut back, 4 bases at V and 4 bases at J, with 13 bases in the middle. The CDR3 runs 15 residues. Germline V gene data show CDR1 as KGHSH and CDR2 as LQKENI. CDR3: CASSQVPGFNEKLFF. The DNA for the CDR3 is TGTGCCAGCTCACAAGTACCAGGATTTAATGAAAAACTGTTTTTT.

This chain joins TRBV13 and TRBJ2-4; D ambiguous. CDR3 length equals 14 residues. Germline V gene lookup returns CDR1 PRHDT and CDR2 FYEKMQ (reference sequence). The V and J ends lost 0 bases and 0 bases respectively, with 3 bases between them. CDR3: CASSLGLAKNIQYF. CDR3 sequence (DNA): TGTGCCAGCAGCTTAGGGCTAGCCAAAAACATTCAGTACTTC.

This chain's CDR3 is CASTVGMNTGELFF. CDR3 coding DNA: TGTGCCAGCACGGTGGGTATGAACACCGGGGAGCTGTTTTTT. The genes are TRBV6-1 and TRBJ2-2; D remains unclear. Trimming left V 7 bases short and J 1 base short, with 10 bases between. This CDR3 has 14 amino acids. Germline-derived CDR1 and CDR2 are MNHNS and SASEGT.

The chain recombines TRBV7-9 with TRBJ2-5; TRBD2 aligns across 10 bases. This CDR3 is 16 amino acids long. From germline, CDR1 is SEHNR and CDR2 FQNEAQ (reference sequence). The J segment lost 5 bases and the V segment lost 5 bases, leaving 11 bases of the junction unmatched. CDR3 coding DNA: TGTGCCAGCAGCCCTAGCGGGAGAGGGGACCGGGAGACCCAGTACTTC. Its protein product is CASSPSGRGDRETQYF.

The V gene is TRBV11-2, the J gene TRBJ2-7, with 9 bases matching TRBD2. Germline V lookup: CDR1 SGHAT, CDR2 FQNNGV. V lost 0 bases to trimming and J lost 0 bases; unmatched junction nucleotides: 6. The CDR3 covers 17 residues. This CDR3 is CASSLDPSGILSYEQYF. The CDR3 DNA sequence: TGTGCCAGCAGCTTAGACCCTAGCGGGATCCTCTCCTACGAGCAGTACTTC. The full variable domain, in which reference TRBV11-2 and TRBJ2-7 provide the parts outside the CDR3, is EAGVAQSPRYKIIEKRQSVAFWCNPISGHATLYWYQQILGQGPKLLIQFQNNGVVDDSQLPKDRFSAERLKGVDSTLKIQPAKLEDSAVYLCASSLDPSGILSYEQYFGPGTRLTVT.

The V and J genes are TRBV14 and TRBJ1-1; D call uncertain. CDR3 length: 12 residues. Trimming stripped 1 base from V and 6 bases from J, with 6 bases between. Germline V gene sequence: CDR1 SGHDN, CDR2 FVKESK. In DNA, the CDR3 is TGTGCCAGCAGCCAAGTCGGCCCTGAAGCTTTCTTT. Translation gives CASSQVGPEAFF.

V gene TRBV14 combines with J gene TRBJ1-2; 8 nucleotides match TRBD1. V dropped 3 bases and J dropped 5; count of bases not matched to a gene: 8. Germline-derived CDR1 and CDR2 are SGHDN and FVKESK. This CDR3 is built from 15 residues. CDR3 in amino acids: CASSHRTGTVYGYTF. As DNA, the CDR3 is TGTGCCAGCAGCCACCGGACAGGGACGGTATATGGCTACACCTTC. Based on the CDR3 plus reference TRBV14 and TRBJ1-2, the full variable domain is EAGVTQFPSHSVIEKGQTVTLRCDPISGHDNLYWYRRVMGKEIKFLLHFVKESKQDESGMPNNRFLAERTGGTYSTLKVQPAELEDSGVYFCASSHRTGTVYGYTFGSGTRLTVV.

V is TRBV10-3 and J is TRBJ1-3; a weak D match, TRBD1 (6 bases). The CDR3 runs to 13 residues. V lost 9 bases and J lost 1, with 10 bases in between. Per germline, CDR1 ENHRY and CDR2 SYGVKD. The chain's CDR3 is CAILQGSGNTIYF. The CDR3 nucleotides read TGTGCCATTCTACAGGGATCTGGAAACACCATATATTTT.

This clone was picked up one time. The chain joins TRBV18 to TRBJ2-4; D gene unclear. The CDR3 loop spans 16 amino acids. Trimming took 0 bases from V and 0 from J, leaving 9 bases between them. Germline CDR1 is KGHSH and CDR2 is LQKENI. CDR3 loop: CASSPPAGLAKNIQYF. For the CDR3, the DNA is TGTGCCAGCTCACCACCGGCAGGTTTAGCCAAAAACATTCAGTACTTC.